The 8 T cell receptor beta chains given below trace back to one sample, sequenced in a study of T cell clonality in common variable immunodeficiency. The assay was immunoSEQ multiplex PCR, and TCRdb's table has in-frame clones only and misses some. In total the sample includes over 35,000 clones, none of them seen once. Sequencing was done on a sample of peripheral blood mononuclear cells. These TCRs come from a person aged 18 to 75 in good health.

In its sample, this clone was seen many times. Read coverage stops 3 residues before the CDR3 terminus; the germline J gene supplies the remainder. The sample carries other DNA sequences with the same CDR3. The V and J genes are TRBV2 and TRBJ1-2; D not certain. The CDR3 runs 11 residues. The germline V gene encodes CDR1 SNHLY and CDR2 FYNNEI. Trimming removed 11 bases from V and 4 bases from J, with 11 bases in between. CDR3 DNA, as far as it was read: TGTGCCGCAACTTTCCTCTATGGC. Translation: CAATFLYG. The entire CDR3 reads CAATFLYGYTF.

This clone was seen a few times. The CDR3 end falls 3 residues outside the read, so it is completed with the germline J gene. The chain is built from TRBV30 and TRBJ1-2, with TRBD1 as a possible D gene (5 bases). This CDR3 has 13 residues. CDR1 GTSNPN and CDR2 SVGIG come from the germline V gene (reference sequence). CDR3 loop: CAWSPSWQGRYTF. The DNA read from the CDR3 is TGTGCCTGGAGTCCCTCGTGGCAGGGTCGC.

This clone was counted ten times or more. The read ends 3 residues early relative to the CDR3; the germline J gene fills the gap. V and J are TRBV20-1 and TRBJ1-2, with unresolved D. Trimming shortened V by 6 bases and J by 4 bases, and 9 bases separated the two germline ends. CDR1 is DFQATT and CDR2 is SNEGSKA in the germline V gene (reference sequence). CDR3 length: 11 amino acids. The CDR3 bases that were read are TGCAGTGCCCCAGGTGGCTATGGC. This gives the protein CSAPGGYG. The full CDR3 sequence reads CSAPGGYGYTF.

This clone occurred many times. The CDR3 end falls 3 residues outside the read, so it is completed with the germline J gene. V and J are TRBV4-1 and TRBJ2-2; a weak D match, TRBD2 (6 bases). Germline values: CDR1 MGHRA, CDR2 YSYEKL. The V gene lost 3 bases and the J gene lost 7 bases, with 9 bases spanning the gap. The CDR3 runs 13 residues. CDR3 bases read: TGCGCCAGCAGCCATCAGGGACTCGGGGAG. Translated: CASSHQGLGE. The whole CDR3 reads CASSHQGLGELFF.

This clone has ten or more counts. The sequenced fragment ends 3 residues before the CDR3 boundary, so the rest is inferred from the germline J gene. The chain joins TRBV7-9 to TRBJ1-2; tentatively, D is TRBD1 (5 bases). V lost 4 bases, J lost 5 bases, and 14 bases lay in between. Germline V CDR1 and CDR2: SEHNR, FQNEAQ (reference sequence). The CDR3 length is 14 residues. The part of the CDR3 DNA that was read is TGTGCCAGCAGCTCACCGCTGAAGGGGTATGGC. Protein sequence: CASSSPLKGYG. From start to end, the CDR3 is CASSSPLKGYGYTF.

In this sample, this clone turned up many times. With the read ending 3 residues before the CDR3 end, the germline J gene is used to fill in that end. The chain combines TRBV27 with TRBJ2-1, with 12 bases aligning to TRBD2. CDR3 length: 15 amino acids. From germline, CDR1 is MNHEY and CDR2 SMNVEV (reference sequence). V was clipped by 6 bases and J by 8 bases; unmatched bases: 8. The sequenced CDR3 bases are TGTGCCAGCAGGATAGGACTAGCGGGAATGTATGAG. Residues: CASRIGLAGMYE. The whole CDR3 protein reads CASRIGLAGMYEQFF.

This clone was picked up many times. This CDR3 is CASSEQGTQPQHF. The part of the CDR3 DNA that was read is TGTGCCAGCAGCGAACAGGGCACCCAGCCC. The J gene is TRBJ1-5, the V gene TRBV6-4, with D tentatively TRBD1 (6 bases). The read gets to within 3 residues of the CDR3 end, and the germline J gene fills in the rest. CDR1 is MRHNA, CDR2 SNTAGT, per germline. V was cut by 6 bases and J by 7 bases, with 13 bases left in between. CDR3 length equals 13 residues.

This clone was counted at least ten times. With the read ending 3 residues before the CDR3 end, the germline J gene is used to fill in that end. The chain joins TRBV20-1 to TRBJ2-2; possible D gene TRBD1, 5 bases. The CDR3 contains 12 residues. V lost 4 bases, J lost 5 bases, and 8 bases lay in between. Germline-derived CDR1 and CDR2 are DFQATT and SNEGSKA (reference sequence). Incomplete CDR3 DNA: TGCAGTGCTACAGGGTGGACCGGGGAG. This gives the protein CSATGWTGE. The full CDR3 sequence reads CSATGWTGELFF.